This is a list of T cell receptor beta chains from one sample in a study of CD8+ T cells in alopecia areata. Data came from immunoSEQ multiplex PCR; TCRdb stores just in-frame clones and leaves some out. The sample consists of some 130,000 clones, roughly 50% of them appearing once. The sample consisted of CD8+ T cells sorted from blood, taken at week 0. The receptor set was obtained from a human donor with alopecia areata. CDR3s include the opening cysteine and the closing phenylalanine or tryptophan. D genes are given only for firm matches. Clone size is given for some rows only: seen once, a few or many times, or a class if the clone is expanded.

V: TRBV9; size: .; J: TRBJ2-3; D: .; DNA: TGTGCCAGCACCCCCGGGAGAGGAGGGACAGATACGCAGTATTTT; CDR3: CASTPGRGGTDTQYF
V: TRBV4-1; size: .; J: TRBJ1-2; D: .; DNA: TGCGCCAGCAGCCAAGTGGAGGAGGGTGCCTATGGCTACACCTTC; CDR3: CASSQVEEGAYGYTF
V: TRBV5-6; size: once; J: TRBJ1-1; D: TRBD1; DNA: TGTGCCAGCAGCTTGGGACAGGGGAAAGCTTTCTTT; CDR3: CASSLGQGKAFF
V: TRBV11-2; size: few; J: TRBJ2-7; D: .; DNA: TGTGCCAGCAGCGACGACCCGGGCCTCTCCTACGAGCAGTACTTC; CDR3: CASSDDPGLSYEQYF
V: TRBV2; size: .; J: TRBJ2-3; D: .; DNA: TGTGCCAGCACCCTAGCTTTGAGCACAGATACGCAGTATTTT; CDR3: CASTLALSTDTQYF
V: TRBV7-3; size: .; J: TRBJ1-2; D: TRBD1; DNA: TGTGCCAGCAGCATTGGGACAGGACCCCCCTGGGGCTACACCTTC; CDR3: CASSIGTGPPWGYTF
V: TRBV15; size: .; J: TRBJ1-5; D: .; DNA: TGTGCCACCAGCAGAGCGGGAGATTTTCAGCCCCAGCATTTT; CDR3: CATSRAGDFQPQHF
V: TRBV5-1; size: few; J: TRBJ2-7; D: .; DNA: TGCGCCAGCAGAAACCCGGACAGTTCCTACGAGCAGTACTTC; CDR3: CASRNPDSSYEQYF
V: TRBV11-2; size: .; J: TRBJ1-2; D: .; DNA: TGTGCCAGCTCCCCCGTCGGGGGCGCTTATGGCTACACCTTC; CDR3: CASSPVGGAYGYTF
V: TRBV27; size: .; J: TRBJ2-7; D: TRBD2; DNA: TGTGCCAGCAGTTTAAGCGGGGGGGCCTTAGAGTCCTACGAGCAGTACTTC; CDR3: CASSLSGGALESYEQYF
V: TRBV27; size: many; J: TRBJ1-2; D: .; DNA: TGTGCCAGCAGTGGGGGATGGGGCTACACCTTC; CDR3: CASSGGWGYTF
V: TRBV10-3; size: few; J: TRBJ1-4; D: .; DNA: TGTGCCATCAGTGAGCTCCAGGGGACTAATGAAAAACTGTTTTTT; CDR3: CAISELQGTNEKLFF
V: TRBV4-1; size: once; J: TRBJ1-2; D: TRBD1; DNA: TGCGCCAGCAGCCAAGAACAGGGGATGTTGAACTATGGCTACACCTTC; CDR3: CASSQEQGMLNYGYTF